The clone carrying this T cell receptor beta chain was counted ten times or more. The entry originates in a study of T cells in Graves' hyperthyroidism and ophthalmopathy. V dropped 5 bases and J dropped 2 bases, with 11 bases sitting between them. This CDR3 spans 14 amino acids. Per germline, CDR1 MNHNS and CDR2 SASEGT. The investigators amplified TCR beta CDR3 regions from RNA transcripts. HTBI primers were the set used in a first-round RT-PCR of the TCR CDR3. TCRdb re-called the multiplex PCR reads with MiXCR, one entry per CDR3 protein. The sample carries roughly 170,000 distinct CDR3 sequences, around 15% recorded once.

The chain joins TRBV6-1 to TRBJ2-3; no clear D gene. What was sequenced was blood. This sequence originates from a woman aged 50 to 60 with Graves' hyperthyroidism. In nucleotides, the CDR3 is TGTGCCAGCAGTTCCAAGCACTCCACAGATACGCAGTATTTT. Its protein product is CASSSKHSTDTQYF.